This T cell receptor beta chain was identified during a study of T cell responses to AZD1222 COVID-19 vaccine. About the research overall: Samples with a second dose at about 4 or about 12 weeks were pooled together. The study's findings and limits: The number of AZD1222 recipients seropositive at baseline was only five or six. Close to half of all spike-specific TCRs reportedly target regions of the variants that are unmutated. There were mostly white British donors and more females than males, and clonal diversity was possibly underestimated.

Germline lookup yields CDR1 SGHTA and CDR2 FQGTGA. V shed 2 bases and J shed 9 bases, with 17 bases lying between them. The CDR3 length is 15 residues. TCRdb keeps only in-frame clones here, not all; method: immunoSEQ multiplex PCR. Of fewer than 130,000 clones in the sample, around 90% were seen once. As for this clone: Its matching antigen is unknown.

Sequencing used peripheral blood, obtained on day 0 of AZD1222 vaccination. This receptor was identified in an adult in good health. The rearrangement links TRBV7-3 to TRBJ2-1; tentatively, D is TRBD1 (5 bases). DNA for the CDR3: TGTGCCAGCAGCTTACGTAGTGATGGGCAGGGTGAGCAGTTCTTC. It translates to CASSLRSDGQGEQFF.